One T cell receptor (beta chain) is described in this entry. V was pared by 2 bases and J by 0 bases, with 5 bases between. This CDR3 has 14 residues. CDR1 is SEHNR, CDR2 FQNEAQ, per germline (reference sequence). Measured with immunoSEQ multiplex PCR; TCRdb has only the in-frame clones, and not every one. The sample holds about 82,000 clones, 89% seen once. This sample was taken from a study of control samples from healthy donors and cancer patients. The receptor's source is a man aged 50 or older in good health. The chain is built from TRBV7-9 and TRBJ1-5; D gene unclear. The sequenced material came from blood. Written as DNA, the CDR3 is TGTGCCAGCAGCTTACAGTCTAGCAATCAGCCCCAGCATTTT. Protein: CASSLQSSNQPQHF.